The clone carrying this TCR beta chain was seen only once. This record comes from a study of shared clonotypes between healthy human individuals. Study-level information: Per donor, CD8 memory used one plate, CD8 naive used two, CD4 memory used three and CD4 naive used three.

Naive CD4+ cells were CD45RA-selected; the remaining cells were memory. The CDR3 consists of 13 residues. Germline V gene lookup returns CDR1 SGHVS and CDR2 FNYEAQ. V was cut by 8 bases and J by 0 bases, with 10 bases left in between. The method was immunoSEQ multiplex PCR; TCRdb's version includes in-frame clones alone and lacks a portion of them. The data hold roughly 2.2 million clones, with 90% to 95% observed a single time. The rearrangement uses TRBV7-6 and TRBJ2-5, with D possibly being TRBD1 (5 bases). What was sequenced was naive CD4+ T cells from PBMCs. As for subset: CD45RA+ positively selected. The source of this sequence is a man aged 18-30 years in good health. Some clones in this sample may be carry-over from other donors' samples. This CDR3 is CASGAKYQETQYF. In DNA form, the CDR3 reads TGTGCCAGCGGGGCCAAGTACCAAGAGACCCAGTACTTC.